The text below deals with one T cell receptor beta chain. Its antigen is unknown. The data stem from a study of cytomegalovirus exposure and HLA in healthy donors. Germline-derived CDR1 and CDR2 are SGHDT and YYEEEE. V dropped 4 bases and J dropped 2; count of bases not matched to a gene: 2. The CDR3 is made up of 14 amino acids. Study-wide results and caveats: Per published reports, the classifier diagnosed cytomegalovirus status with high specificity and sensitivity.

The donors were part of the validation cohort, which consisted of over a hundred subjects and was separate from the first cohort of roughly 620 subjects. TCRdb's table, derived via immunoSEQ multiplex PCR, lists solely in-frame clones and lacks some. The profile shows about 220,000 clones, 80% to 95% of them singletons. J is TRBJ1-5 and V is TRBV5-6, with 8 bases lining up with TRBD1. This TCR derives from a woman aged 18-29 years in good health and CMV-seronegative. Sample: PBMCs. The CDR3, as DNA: TGTGCCAGCAGCGGACAGGGAGGCAATCAGCCCCAGCATTTT. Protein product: CASSGQGGNQPQHF.